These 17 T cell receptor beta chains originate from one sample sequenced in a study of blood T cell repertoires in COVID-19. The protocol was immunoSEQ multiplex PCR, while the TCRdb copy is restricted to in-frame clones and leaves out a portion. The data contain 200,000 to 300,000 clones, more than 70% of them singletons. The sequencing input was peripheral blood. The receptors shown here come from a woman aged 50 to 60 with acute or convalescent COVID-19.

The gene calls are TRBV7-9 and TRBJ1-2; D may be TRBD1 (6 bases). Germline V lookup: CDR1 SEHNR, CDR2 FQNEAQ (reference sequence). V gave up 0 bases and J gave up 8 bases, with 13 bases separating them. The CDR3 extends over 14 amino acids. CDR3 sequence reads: CASSLAGQTEGYTF. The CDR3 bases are TGTGCCAGCAGCTTAGCAGGACAGACAGAGGGCTACACCTTC.

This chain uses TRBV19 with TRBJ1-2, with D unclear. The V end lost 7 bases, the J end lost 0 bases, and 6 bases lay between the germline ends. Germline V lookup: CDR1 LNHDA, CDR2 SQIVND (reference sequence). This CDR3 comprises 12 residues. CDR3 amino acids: CASTGTNYGYTF. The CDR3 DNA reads TGTGCCAGTACCGGGACTAACTATGGCTACACCTTC.

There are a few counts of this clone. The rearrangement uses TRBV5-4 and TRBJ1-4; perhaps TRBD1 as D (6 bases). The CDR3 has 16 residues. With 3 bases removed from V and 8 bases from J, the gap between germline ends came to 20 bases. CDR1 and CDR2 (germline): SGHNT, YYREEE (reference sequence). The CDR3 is CASSSQATGVREKLFF. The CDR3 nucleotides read TGTGCCAGCAGCTCGCAAGCGACAGGCGTACGAGAAAAACTGTTTTTT.

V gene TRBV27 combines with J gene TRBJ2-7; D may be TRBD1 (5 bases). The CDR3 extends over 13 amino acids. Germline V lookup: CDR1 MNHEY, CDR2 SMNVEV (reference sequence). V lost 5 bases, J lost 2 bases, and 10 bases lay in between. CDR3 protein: CASSPDRPYEQYF. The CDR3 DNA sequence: TGTGCCAGCAGTCCCGACAGACCCTACGAGCAGTACTTC.

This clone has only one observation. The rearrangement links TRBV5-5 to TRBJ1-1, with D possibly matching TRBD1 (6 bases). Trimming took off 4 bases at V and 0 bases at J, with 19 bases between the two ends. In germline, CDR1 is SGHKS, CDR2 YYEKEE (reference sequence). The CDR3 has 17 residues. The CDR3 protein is CASSPEDWTAMNTEAFF. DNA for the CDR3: TGTGCCAGCAGCCCTGAGGATTGGACAGCGATGAACACTGAAGCTTTCTTT.

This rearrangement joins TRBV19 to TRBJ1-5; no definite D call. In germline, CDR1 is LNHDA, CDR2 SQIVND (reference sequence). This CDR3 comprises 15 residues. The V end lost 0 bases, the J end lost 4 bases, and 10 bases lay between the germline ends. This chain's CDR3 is CASSIEYRTNQPQHF. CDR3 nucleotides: TGTGCCAGTAGTATAGAGTACAGAACGAATCAGCCCCAGCATTTT.

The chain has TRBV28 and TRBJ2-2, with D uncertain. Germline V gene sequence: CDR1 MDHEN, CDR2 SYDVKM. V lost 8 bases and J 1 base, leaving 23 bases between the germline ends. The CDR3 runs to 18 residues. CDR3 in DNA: TGTGCCAGCCACGTGGAGTGGCGGCACTCGCAGAACACCGGGGAGCTGTTTTTT. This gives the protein CASHVEWRHSQNTGELFF.

CDR3 sequence reads: CASSERGQSTDTQYF. CDR3 nucleotide sequence: TGTGCCAGCAGCGAAAGGGGACAGAGCACAGATACGCAGTATTTT. The chain has TRBV3-1 (or the pseudogene TRBV3-2) and TRBJ2-3, with 7 bases fitting TRBD1. The ends lost 5 bases at V and 0 bases at J; junction bases unmatched: 5. The CDR3 is made up of 15 amino acids. The germline gives CDR1 LGHDT, CDR2 YNNKEL (reference sequence).

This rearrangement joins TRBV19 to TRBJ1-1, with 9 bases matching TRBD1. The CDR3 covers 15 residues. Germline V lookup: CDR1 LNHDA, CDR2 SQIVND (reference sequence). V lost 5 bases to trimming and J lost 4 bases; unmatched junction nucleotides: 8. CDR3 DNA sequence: TGTGCCAGTAGTGCGTGGACAGGGGAGGTCACTGAAGCTTTCTTT. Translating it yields CASSAWTGEVTEAFF.

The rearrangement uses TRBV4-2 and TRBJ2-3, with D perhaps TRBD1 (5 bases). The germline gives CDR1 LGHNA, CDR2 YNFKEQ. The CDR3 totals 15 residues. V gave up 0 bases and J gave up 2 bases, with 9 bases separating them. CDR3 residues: CASSQDRQITDTQYF. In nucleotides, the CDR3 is TGTGCCAGCAGCCAAGACCGACAGATCACAGATACGCAGTATTTT.

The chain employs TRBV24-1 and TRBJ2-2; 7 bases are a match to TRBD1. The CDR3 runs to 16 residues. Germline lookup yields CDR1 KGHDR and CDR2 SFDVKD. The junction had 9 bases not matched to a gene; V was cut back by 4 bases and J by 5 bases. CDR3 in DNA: TGTGCCACCAGTGAATACCCGGGACAGTCTACCGGGGAGCTGTTTTTT. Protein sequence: CATSEYPGQSTGELFF.

The CDR3 DNA sequence: TGTGCCAGTCGTCAGGGGGCTGGAGGAAACACCATATATTTT. It codes for CASRQGAGGNTIYF. This chain links TRBV9 with TRBJ1-3, with 8 bases aligning to TRBD1. Germline V gene lookup returns CDR1 SGDLS and CDR2 YYNGEE. This CDR3 has 14 amino acids. V lost 8 bases, J lost 4 bases, and 8 bases stayed unmatched.

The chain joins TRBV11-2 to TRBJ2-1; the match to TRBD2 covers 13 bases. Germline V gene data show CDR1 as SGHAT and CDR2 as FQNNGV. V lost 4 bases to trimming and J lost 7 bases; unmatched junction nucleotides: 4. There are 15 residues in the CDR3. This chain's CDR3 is CASSSRLAGGNEQFF. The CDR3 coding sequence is TGTGCCAGCAGCTCCAGACTAGCGGGAGGAAATGAGCAGTTCTTC.

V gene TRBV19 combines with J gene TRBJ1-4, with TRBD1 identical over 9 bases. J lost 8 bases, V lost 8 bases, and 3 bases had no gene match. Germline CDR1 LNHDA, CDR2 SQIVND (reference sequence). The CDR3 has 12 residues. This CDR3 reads CASGGQGEKLFF. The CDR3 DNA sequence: TGTGCCAGTGGAGGACAGGGGGAAAAACTGTTTTTT.

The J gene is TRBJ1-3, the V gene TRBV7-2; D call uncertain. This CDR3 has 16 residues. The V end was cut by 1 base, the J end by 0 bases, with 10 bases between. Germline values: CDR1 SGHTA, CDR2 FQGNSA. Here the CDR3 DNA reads TGTGCCAGCAGCTTAGGGGTCACAGACTCTGGAAACACCATATATTTT. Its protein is CASSLGVTDSGNTIYF.

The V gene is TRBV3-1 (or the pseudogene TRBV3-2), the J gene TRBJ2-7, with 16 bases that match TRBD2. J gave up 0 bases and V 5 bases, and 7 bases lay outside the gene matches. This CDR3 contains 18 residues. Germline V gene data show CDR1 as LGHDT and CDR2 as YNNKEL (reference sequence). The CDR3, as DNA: TGTGCCAGCAGCAGAGGGACTAGCGGGAGGGTTAGCTCCTACGAGCAGTACTTC. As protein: CASSRGTSGRVSSYEQYF.

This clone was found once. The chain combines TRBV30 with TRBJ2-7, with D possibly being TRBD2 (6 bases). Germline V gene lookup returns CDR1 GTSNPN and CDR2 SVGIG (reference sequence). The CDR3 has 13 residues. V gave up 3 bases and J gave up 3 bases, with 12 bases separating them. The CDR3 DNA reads TGTGCCTGGAGACGGCAGGGAGGCTACGAGCAGTACTTC. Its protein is CAWRRQGGYEQYF.